The T cell receptor (beta chain) described here comes from a study of control samples from healthy donors and cancer patients. Libraries were prepared by immunoSEQ multiplex PCR; TCRdb keeps only in-frame clonotypes and omits some of them. The sample contains about 60,000 clones, about nine tenths of which appear only once. Germline CDR1 reads ENHRY; CDR2 reads SYGVKD. Unmatched junction bases numbered 5, after V lost 8 bases and J lost 3 bases. This CDR3 is built from 15 residues. Sequenced: PBMCs. The TCR comes from a woman aged 45-59 years with colorectal cancer. The chain couples TRBV10-3 to TRBJ2-3, with TRBD2 matching 13 bases. Here the CDR3 DNA reads TGTGCCATCGGGACTAGCGGGATAGTAACAGATACGCAGTATTTT. It yields the protein CAIGTSGIVTDTQYF.